Listed below are T cell receptor beta chains from one sample, sequenced in a study of PD-1 blockade in classical Hodgkin lymphoma. The repertoire was sequenced with immunoSEQ multiplex PCR; TCRdb's copy has only in-frame clones and lacks some. The sample consists of 13,000 or so clones, around 76% of them appearing once. This specimen was peripheral blood mononuclear cells (PBMCs), taken at baseline. The receptor set was obtained from a human donor with classical Hodgkin lymphoma. Both conserved end residues are part of each CDR3.

TRBV4-3 CASSQDPSRFYEQYF
TRBV28 CASRLIDRSLNTEAFF
TRBV2 CASSGLAGGPTDTQYF
TRBV5-1 CASSLALSHSFTEAFF
TRBV11-2 CASSLQTSYEQYF
TRBV2 CASRYRVEQYF
TRBV27 CASSWGSQETQYF
TRBV5-6 CASSLGRGRYNEQFF
TRBV7-2 CASSQTGTVHRSGNTIYF
TRBV4-3 CASSQVWDGNTEAFF
TRBV30 CAWSQGTNEKLFF
TRBV7-9 CASSLDGFNQPQHF
TRBV6-6 CASSYVGVQETQYF
TRBV5-5 CASSLLNTGELFF
TRBV28 CASSLYGGTDTQYF
TRBV7-6 CASSSDSISTDTQYF
TRBV6-1 CASHLLAGYTQYF
TRBV7-2 CASSRSRGEQFF
TRBV18 CASSRPGTEAFF
TRBV7-8 CASSQRQGVGNQPQHF
TRBV7-8 CASSPGGGPRYGYTF
TRBV10-3 CAISQAQGRDEKLFF
TRBV6-1 CASSETQTGSKPQHF
TRBV13 CASSPNGVTGEEKLFF
TRBV27 CASRPTPGNEQFF
TRBV5-1 CASSLAPQGGHSYEQYF
TRBV27 CASSLYRGLAGGHPNEQFF
TRBV7-9 CASSPDPTVGYTF
TRBV4-1 CASSQGGLYEQYF
TRBV6-4 CASKTDSFYNEQFF
TRBV19 CASSAGAENSPLHF
TRBV5-1 CASSLGSPGDTQYF
TRBV2 CASIRGSYEQYF
TRBV5-1 CASSPGQGGNTIYF
TRBV6-4 CASSETTVSTDTQYF
TRBV7-2 CASSLARGNLQETQYF
TRBV4-1 CASSQDNSGYNEQFF
TRBV7-7 CASSLELEGAQIGELFF
TRBV28 CASSPLPARGNTEAFF
TRBV28 CASSLLGTTVPNYGYTF
TRBV18 CASSPGENTEAFF
TRBV2 CASSETGFYTEAFF